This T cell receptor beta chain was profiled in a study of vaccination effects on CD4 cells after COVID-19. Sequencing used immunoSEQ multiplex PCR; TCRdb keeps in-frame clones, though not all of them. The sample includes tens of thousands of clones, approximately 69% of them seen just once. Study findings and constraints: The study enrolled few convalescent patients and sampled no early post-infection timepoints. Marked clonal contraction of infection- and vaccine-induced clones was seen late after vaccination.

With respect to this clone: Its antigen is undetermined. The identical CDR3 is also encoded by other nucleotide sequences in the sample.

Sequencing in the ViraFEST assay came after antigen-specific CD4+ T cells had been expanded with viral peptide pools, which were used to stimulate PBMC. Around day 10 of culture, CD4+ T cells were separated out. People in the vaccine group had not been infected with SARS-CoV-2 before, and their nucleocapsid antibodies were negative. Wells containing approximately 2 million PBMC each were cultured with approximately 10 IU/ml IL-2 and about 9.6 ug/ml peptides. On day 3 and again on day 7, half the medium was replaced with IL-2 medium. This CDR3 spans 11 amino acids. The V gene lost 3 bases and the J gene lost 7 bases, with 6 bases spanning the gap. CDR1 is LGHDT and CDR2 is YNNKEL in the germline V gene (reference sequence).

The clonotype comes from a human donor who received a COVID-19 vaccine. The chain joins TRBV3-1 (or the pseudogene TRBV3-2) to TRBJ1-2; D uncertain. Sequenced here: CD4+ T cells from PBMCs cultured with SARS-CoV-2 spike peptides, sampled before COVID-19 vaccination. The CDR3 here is CASSQLGGYTF. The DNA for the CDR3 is TGTGCCAGCAGCCAGCTGGGTGGCTACACCTTC.